This T cell receptor (beta chain) was sequenced in a study of shared clonotypes between healthy human individuals. Study results and caveats: Clonotypes shared by all four donors outscored non-shared clonotypes in generation probability. Some naive CD4 clonotypes, about 5.5%, turned up in common across several donors.

Samples underwent the assay at deep level. Data came from immunoSEQ multiplex PCR; TCRdb stores just in-frame clones and leaves some out. The table shows about 590,000 clones, with 95% to 96% occurring only once. The length of the CDR3 is 15 residues. Deletions cut 1 base from V and 0 bases from J, with 9 bases between. Germline V lookup: CDR1 SGHAT, CDR2 FQNNGV. Naive-designated CD8 cells lacked CD45RO, were positively enriched for CCR7, and omitted terminally differentiated effector memory CD45RA+ cells. As to this clone: The antigen remains undetermined.

This TCR was sampled from a woman aged 25 to 39 in good health. Sequenced sample: naive CD8+ T cells sorted from blood. This chain uses TRBV11-2 with TRBJ2-5; D is ambiguous. CDR3 residues: CASSLGTENQETQYF. CDR3 DNA sequence: TGTGCCAGCAGCTTAGGGACCGAGAACCAAGAGACCCAGTACTTC.